The rows below give T cell receptor beta chains drawn from one sample of a study of T cell repertoires in cytomegalovirus infection. TCRdb redid the calling of the reads with MiXCR, one entry per CDR3 protein. The sample lists around 300,000 distinct CDR3 sequences, 9% to 9.5% seen once, with about 4.5% in the top ten. Sequencing was carried out using PBMCs. The receptor set was obtained from a human donor in good health (CMV status not recorded). Some clones in this sample may be carry-over from other donors' samples. Each CDR3 is given with its conserved first and last residue. The D gene is left open where the match is weak. For some rows the clone size is stated as once, few or many, or as a class when expanded; others skip it.

cdr3_aa	cdr3_nt	j_call	clone_size	v_call	d_call
CASRNRYSNQPQHF	TGTGCCAGCAGAAACCGATATAGCAATCAGCCCCAGCATTTT	TRBJ1-5	many	TRBV2	NA
CSAATGGRTGELFF	TGCAGTGCTGCGACAGGGGGAAGGACCGGGGAGCTGTTTTTT	TRBJ2-2	NA	TRBV20-1	TRBD1
CASSLVGSSYNSPLHF	TGTGCCAGCAGCCTAGTAGGAAGCTCCTATAATTCACCCCTCCACTTT	TRBJ1-6	many	TRBV12-3/TRBV12-4	NA
CASSDEGIQYF	TGTGCCAGCTCCGACGAAGGCATTCAGTACTTC	TRBJ2-4	few	TRBV18	NA
CATQDRGSSYNSPLHF	TGTGCCACCCAGGACAGGGGGAGCTCCTATAATTCACCCCTCCACTTT	TRBJ1-6	many	TRBV19	TRBD1
CASSSLSGETQYF	TGTGCCAGCAGCTCCCTCTCGGGGGAGACCCAGTACTTC	TRBJ2-5	many	TRBV7-3	NA
CASSRGGGRGGNQPQHF	TGTGCCAGCAGCCGAGGTGGGGGGCGGGGAGGCAATCAGCCCCAGCATTTT	TRBJ1-5	few	TRBV12-3/TRBV12-4	NA
CASSLDPSGSGELFF	TGTGCCAGCAGCTTAGACCCTTCAGGGTCCGGGGAGCTGTTTTTT	TRBJ2-2	many	TRBV7-2	NA
CASSRDRSQETQYF	TGTGCCAGCAGCCGAGACAGGAGTCAAGAGACCCAGTACTTC	TRBJ2-5	many	TRBV7-2	NA
CASSELMGQEIYEQYF	TGTGCCAGCAGTGAATTGATGGGACAGGAAATCTACGAGCAGTACTTC	TRBJ2-7	NA	TRBV6-1	TRBD1
CASSLAQSGTEAFF	TGCGCCAGCAGCTTGGCTCAGTCGGGGACTGAAGCTTTCTTT	TRBJ1-1	many	TRBV5-1	NA
CASRTSARGTGELFF	TGTGCCAGCAGGACTAGCGCTCGTGGCACCGGGGAGCTGTTTTTT	TRBJ2-2	many	TRBV6-5	TRBD2
CASSWKGAASGNTIYF	TGTGCCAGCAGCTGGAAGGGGGCAGCCTCTGGAAACACCATATATTTT	TRBJ1-3	many	TRBV7-2	TRBD1
CASSAGQRGAYEQYF	TGTGCCAGCAGCGCCGGACAGCGGGGAGCCTACGAGCAGTACTTC	TRBJ2-7	many	TRBV12-3/TRBV12-4	NA
CAISSGQGNSPLHF	TGTGCCATCAGTTCTGGACAGGGGAATTCACCCCTCCACTTT	TRBJ1-6	few	TRBV10-3	TRBD1
CASSPFRDPEAFF	TGTGCCAGCAGCCCGTTCAGGGATCCTGAAGCTTTCTTT	TRBJ1-1	many	TRBV7-2	NA
CASSPQGGIRGYTF	TGTGCCAGCAGTCCTCAGGGGGGTATTAGGGGCTACACCTTC	TRBJ1-2	few	TRBV27	TRBD1
CASSLGRVAFF	TGTGCCAGCAGTCTCGGACGGGTAGCTTTCTTT	TRBJ1-1	NA	TRBV28	NA
CASSLRTSGRSWGSYEQYF	TGTGCCAGCAGCTTAAGGACTAGCGGGAGATCCTGGGGCTCCTACGAGCAGTACTTC	TRBJ2-7	many	TRBV7-8	TRBD2
CASSMWGQAGELFF	TGTGCCAGCAGCATGTGGGGACAGGCCGGGGAGCTGTTTTTT	TRBJ2-2	NA	TRBV7-2	TRBD1
CASSPRRPGSQETQYF	TGTGCCAGCAGCCCTCGTCGCCCGGGGAGCCAAGAGACCCAGTACTTC	TRBJ2-5	many	TRBV7-9	NA
CASSYGAMTGETQYF	TGTGCCAGCAGTTACGGGGCGATGACGGGGGAGACCCAGTACTTC	TRBJ2-5	many	TRBV6-5	NA
CASSYQGQGRNQPQHF	TGTGCCAGCAGTTACCAGGGACAGGGGCGCAATCAGCCCCAGCATTTT	TRBJ1-5	few	TRBV6-6	TRBD1
CASSLSGAHTGELFF	TGTGCCAGCAGCTTGTCCGGGGCCCACACCGGGGAGCTGTTTTTT	TRBJ2-2	NA	TRBV5-4	NA
CASSSRTVAFMNTEAFF	TGTGCCAGCAGTAGCCGGACAGTCGCTTTTATGAACACTGAAGCTTTCTTT	TRBJ1-1	NA	TRBV6-5	NA
CASSQDAGTTNNSPLHF	TGTGCCAGCAGCCAAGATGCCGGGACCACTAATAATTCACCCCTCCACTTT	TRBJ1-6	few	TRBV4-2	NA
CASSEGPGPLYEQYF	TGTGCCAGCAGTGAAGGACCGGGACCCCTTTACGAGCAGTACTTC	TRBJ2-7	many	TRBV6-1	NA
CASSFPGGGGATQYF	TGTGCCAGCAGCTTCCCAGGGGGCGGTGGGGCGACCCAGTACTTC	TRBJ2-5	few	TRBV5-4	TRBD1
CASSPSVGPEEQYF	TGCGCCAGCAGCCCTTCGGTGGGCCCGGAAGAGCAGTACTTC	TRBJ2-7	few	TRBV5-1	NA
CASSLVAGGGSPLHF	TGTGCCAGCAGCTTAGTGGCAGGGGGCGGTTCACCCCTCCACTTT	TRBJ1-6	once	TRBV7-6	TRBD1
CASSPHGTGTYEQYF	TGCGCCAGCAGTCCACACGGGACAGGGACCTACGAGCAGTACTTC	TRBJ2-7	many	TRBV4-3	TRBD1
CASSLRWLDGAGELFF	TGTGCCAGCAGCTTAAGGTGGTTGGACGGAGCCGGGGAGCTGTTTTTT	TRBJ2-2	many	TRBV7-2	NA
CASSQELAGLAGNQPQHF	TGCGCCAGCAGCCAAGAGTTAGCGGGCTTAGCGGGCAATCAGCCCCAGCATTTT	TRBJ1-5	many	TRBV4-3	NA
CASSLIGPDTDTQYF	TGTGCCAGCAGCTTAATAGGCCCAGACACAGATACGCAGTATTTT	TRBJ2-3	many	TRBV7-9	NA
CASSLGVFSGNTIYF	TGTGCCAGCAGCTTAGGTGTCTTCTCTGGAAACACCATATATTTT	TRBJ1-3	many	TRBV7-2	NA
CASSRRTGIDNEQFF	TGCGCCAGCAGCCGACGGACAGGGATAGACAATGAGCAGTTCTTC	TRBJ2-1	many	TRBV5-1	TRBD1
CASSEAPTDYGYTF	TGTGCCAGCAGTGAAGCGCCGACTGACTATGGCTACACCTTC	TRBJ1-2	NA	TRBV6-1	NA
CASSLRSTGTDTQYF	TGTGCCAGCAGTTTACGAAGTACAGGCACAGATACGCAGTATTTT	TRBJ2-3	NA	TRBV12-3/TRBV12-4	NA
CASSLATSGGPPGTQYF	TGTGCCAGCAGCTTAGCTACTAGCGGGGGACCCCCTGGTACGCAGTATTTT	TRBJ2-3	many	TRBV7-2	TRBD2
CATVRGNTEAFF	TGTGCCACCGTGAGGGGAAACACTGAAGCTTTCTTT	TRBJ1-1	NA	TRBV19	NA